The rows below give T cell receptor beta chains drawn from one sample of a study of blood T cell repertoires in COVID-19. Profiled with immunoSEQ multiplex PCR; TCRdb holds only in-frame clones, not every one. The repertoire holds around 300,000 clones, around 89% seen once, with around 2% in the top ten. The sequencing sample was made of PBMCs or T cells enriched from blood (not recorded which). Receptor source: a woman aged 18-29 years who had recovered from COVID-19. The CDR3 runs from the conserved cysteine through the conserved F or W. A D gene is named only where the DNA matches it firmly. The size entry is marked missing in some rows and otherwise reads once, few, many or a size class.

CASSIERGFLNEQFF,TGTGCCAGTAGTATAGAGAGGGGGTTTTTAAATGAGCAGTTCTTC,NA,TRBJ2-1,TRBV19,NA
CASSESQVHEQFF,TGCGCCAGCAGTGAGTCCCAGGTGCATGAGCAGTTCTTC,NA,TRBJ2-1,TRBV10-1,NA
CASSEPPGPLHF,TGCGCCAGCAGCGAGCCCCCAGGGCCCCTCCACTTT,NA,TRBJ1-6,TRBV5-1,NA
CASSLTSGGADTQYF,TGTGCCAGCAGCTTGACTAGCGGGGGGGCGGATACGCAGTATTTT,once,TRBJ2-3,TRBV7-8,TRBD2
CASSQEGRGPEAFF,TGTGCCAGCAGCCAAGAAGGCAGGGGCCCTGAAGCTTTCTTT,NA,TRBJ1-1,TRBV14,NA
CASSGTGGNQPQHF,TGTGCCAGTAGTGGTACAGGGGGCAATCAGCCCCAGCATTTT,NA,TRBJ1-5,TRBV19,TRBD1
CASSYTTGFEQYF,TGTGCCAGCAGCTACACCACAGGGTTCGAGCAGTACTTC,NA,TRBJ2-7,TRBV12-3/TRBV12-4,NA
CASSQDPRLGYNEQFF,TGTGCCAGCAGCCAAGATCCGAGACTGGGCTACAATGAGCAGTTCTTC,NA,TRBJ2-1,TRBV4-2,NA
CASSSQGTVSGYTF,TGTGCCAGCAGCTCCCAAGGGACAGTCAGTGGCTACACCTTC,once,TRBJ1-2,TRBV11-2,TRBD1
CASRGVGGRAEAFF,TGTGCCAGCAGGGGGGTAGGGGGTCGTGCTGAAGCTTTCTTT,once,TRBJ1-1,TRBV27,NA
CASSEAGQGARYGYTF,TGTGCCAGCAGTGAAGCGGGACAGGGGGCGCGCTATGGCTACACCTTC,NA,TRBJ1-2,TRBV2,TRBD1
CATSPAYNEQFF,TGTGCCACCAGCCCCGCCTACAATGAGCAGTTCTTC,NA,TRBJ2-1,TRBV15,NA
CASSPGGTDTEAFF,TGTGCCAGCAGCCCAGGGGGGACGGACACTGAAGCTTTCTTT,NA,TRBJ1-1,TRBV11-3,TRBD1
CASSLRWTSGGADTGELFF,TGTGCCAGCAGCCTGAGATGGACTAGCGGGGGGGCCGACACCGGGGAGCTGTTTTTT,once,TRBJ2-2,TRBV5-5,TRBD2
CASSQGQGFEQYF,TGTGCCAGCAGCCAGGGACAGGGATTCGAGCAGTACTTC,NA,TRBJ2-7,TRBV3-1/TRBV3-2,TRBD1
CASSEEGGGARSEAFF,TGTGCCAGCTCAGAAGAGGGAGGGGGGGCGAGGTCTGAAGCTTTCTTT,NA,TRBJ1-1,TRBV18,NA
CASSIRDRDRGTEAFF,TGTGCCAGCAGCATCCGGGACAGGGACCGCGGAACTGAAGCTTTCTTT,NA,TRBJ1-1,TRBV5-4,TRBD1